The rows below give T cell receptor beta chains drawn from one sample of a study of blood T cell repertoires in COVID-19. TCRdb keeps only in-frame clones here, not all; method: immunoSEQ multiplex PCR. Of roughly 330,000 clones listed, roughly nine tenths were seen once; the top ten hold under 7.5%. Specimen: peripheral blood. The origin of the receptors is a man between 18 and 35 years old who had recovered from COVID-19. Both conserved end residues are part of each CDR3. The D gene is left open where the match is weak. Size values are once, few and many counts, or a class for expanded clones, and some rows have none.

D,J,V,size,DNA,CDR3
NA,TRBJ2-1,TRBV18,NA,TGTGCCAGCTCATCCTCCTGGAGGGGGGGGAACAATGAGCAGTTCTTC,CASSSSWRGGNNEQFF
NA,TRBJ1-5,TRBV6-2/TRBV6-3,NA,TGTGCCAGCAGTTACGCCAGGGTTCATCAGCCCCAGCATTTT,CASSYARVHQPQHF
NA,TRBJ1-2,TRBV16,NA,TGTGCCAGCAGCCAATCTTGGGGAGTAGGTTATGGCTACACCTTC,CASSQSWGVGYGYTF
TRBD2,TRBJ2-3,TRBV29-1,NA,TGCAGCGTTGAAGGCGGGAGGGCCGCAGATACGCAGTATTTT,CSVEGGRAADTQYF
TRBD1,TRBJ1-5,TRBV6-2/TRBV6-3,once,TGTGCCAGCAGTACTGGACAGGGGGCTAATCAGCCCCAGCATTTT,CASSTGQGANQPQHF
NA,TRBJ1-1,TRBV5-1,NA,TGCGCCAGCAGCTTGTACACCGGGGGTCAGGCCGTCTTT,CASSLYTGGQAVF
NA,TRBJ2-7,TRBV4-3,NA,TGCGCCAGCAGCCCCTCAGCGGCCAGGGGTACCTACGAGCAGTACTTC,CASSPSAARGTYEQYF
NA,TRBJ1-2,TRBV3-1/TRBV3-2,few,TGTGCCAGCAGGCCCGGGACATTCAACTACACCTTC,CASRPGTFNYTF
NA,TRBJ2-5,TRBV29-1,NA,TGCAGCGTTGACGGGGACCAAGAGACCCAGTACTTC,CSVDGDQETQYF
NA,TRBJ1-5,TRBV18,NA,TGTGCCAGCTCACCACCAAACGTGGCGGAGCCCCAGCATTTT,CASSPPNVAEPQHF
TRBD1,TRBJ2-1,TRBV19,few,TGTGCCAGTAGTATAGGGGACAGGGGCTACAATGAGCAGTTCTTC,CASSIGDRGYNEQFF
NA,TRBJ2-7,TRBV29-1,NA,TGCAGCGTATTTGGGGGCGCATCTCGATACGAGCAGTACTTC,CSVFGGASRYEQYF